This T cell receptor (beta chain) was obtained from a study of T-cell reconstitution after alpha-beta-depleted transplantation in children. The TCRbeta library was prepared with unique molecular identifiers. From the PCR reads, TCRdb called clonotypes with MiXCR, one entry per CDR3 protein. Among around 700,000 distinct CDR3 sequences, 13% were seen once, and the ten largest hold 0.79%. The V gene's germline CDR1 is LNHNV and CDR2 YYDKDF (reference sequence). V shed 5 bases and J 4 bases; nucleotides not matched to a gene: 7. The CDR3 loop spans 16 amino acids. The gene calls are TRBV15 and TRBJ2-2; 10 bases are shared with TRBD2. The source was PBMCs, collected before TCRalphabeta/CD19-depleted stem cell transplant. The receptor's source is a girl aged 2 to 10 with congenital amegakaryocytic thrombocytopenia, due to receive a stem cell transplant. The CDR3 here is CATSSRTSGPTGELFF. In nucleotides, the CDR3 is TGTGCCACCAGCTCCCGGACTAGCGGCCCCACCGGGGAGCTGTTTTTT.